Sequencing of this T cell receptor beta chain was carried out in a study of CD8 T cells in Susac syndrome. There are 12 residues in the CDR3. The ends were cut back, 3 bases at V and 5 bases at J, with 7 bases in the middle. Reverse transcription of about 0.45 to 1 ug RNA was carried out with random hexamers. TCRdb fed the immunoSEQ multiplex PCR reads into MiXCR, producing one record per CDR3 protein. The sample holds 170,000 or so distinct CDR3 sequences, 80% to 95% seen once. It was negative isolation that provided the CD8+ and CD4+ T cells, whereas TEMRA cells were enriched by FACS. This chain links TRBV12-3 or TRBV12-4 with TRBJ2-5; D gene unclear. Sequences were obtained from CD4+ T cells from PBMCs. The TCR comes from a human donor with multiple sclerosis. The CDR3 bases are TGTGCCAGCAGTTTTCGGTGGGAGACCCAGTACTTC. Its translation is CASSFRWETQYF.